Sequencing of this T cell receptor beta chain was carried out in a study of cytomegalovirus exposure and HLA in healthy donors. Notes on the study in general: Specificity of a few CMV-associated chains for CMV antigens was verified in vitro. CMV serostatus was the sole immune exposure information available. Earlier analysis yielded a pattern in which most TCR beta V segments were productive about 90% or about 30% of the time.

On this clone: Its antigen is unidentified.

Vbeta (60) and Jbeta (13) primers were used in the PCR. Authors' analysis steps: An analysis performed later counted 81 million or so unique TCR beta chains (approximately 12 million of them shared). Clones were read by immunoSEQ multiplex PCR, and TCRdb kept only the in-frame ones, dropping some. For V, J and clone size, that table is used; D and trimming come from the DNA. The table includes 150,000 to 200,000 clones, 84% detected once. Sequenced input: PBMCs. The sequence derives from a man aged 45-60 years in good health and CMV-seropositive.

The CDR3 bases are TGTGCCAGCAGCCAAGGACTAGCGGGGGTGCTAATAAATGAGCAGTTCTTC. It translates to CASSQGLAGVLINEQFF. The V call is TRBV4-2, the J call TRBJ2-1; TRBD2 matches 12 bases. CDR1 and CDR2 from the germline V gene are LGHNA and YNFKEQ. V gave up 1 base and J gave up 7 bases; unmatched junction bases: 8. The CDR3 has 17 residues.